This T cell receptor beta chain was observed in a study of patients and donors after allogeneic stem cell transplantation (dated by TCRdb to the early 2020s). Libraries were built with RT-PCR. Sequencing took place on a NextSeq 550. TCRdb applied fastp at Q25 and MiXCR to the public reads, then kept only in-frame beta chains. Merged by CDR3 protein, the rows form single entries marked with the most common genes and DNA. This sample is represented by some 960,000 distinct CDR3 sequences; about a sixth of them were singletons. The ten largest clones add up to under 6.5% of the sample. Comment on this clonotype: Its antigen is still unknown. Base qualities are not provided; no much larger clone lies one nucleotide away.

From cysteine to phenylalanine, the CDR3 is 15 amino acids long. The CDR3 DNA has 45 bases and is translated from base 1. As encoded in the germline V gene, CDR1 is MGHRA while CDR2 is YSYEKL. The trim is 1 base for V and 5 bases for J, with a gap of 14 bases between the germline ends. Sequenced material: blood, either unsorted or a sorted T cell fraction (not recorded which). The source is a human donor who was either an allogeneic HSCT recipient or a stem cell or donor lymphocyte infusion donor (not recorded which). It is not recorded whose cells these are; they may come from a transplant donor. This receptor chain uses TRBV4-1 and TRBJ2-5; the D gene identity is not certain. The CDR3 amino acid sequence is: CASSQVGSPGETQYF. The bases are TGCGCCAGCAGCCAAGTCGGCAGCCCAGGCGAGACCCAGTACTTC.